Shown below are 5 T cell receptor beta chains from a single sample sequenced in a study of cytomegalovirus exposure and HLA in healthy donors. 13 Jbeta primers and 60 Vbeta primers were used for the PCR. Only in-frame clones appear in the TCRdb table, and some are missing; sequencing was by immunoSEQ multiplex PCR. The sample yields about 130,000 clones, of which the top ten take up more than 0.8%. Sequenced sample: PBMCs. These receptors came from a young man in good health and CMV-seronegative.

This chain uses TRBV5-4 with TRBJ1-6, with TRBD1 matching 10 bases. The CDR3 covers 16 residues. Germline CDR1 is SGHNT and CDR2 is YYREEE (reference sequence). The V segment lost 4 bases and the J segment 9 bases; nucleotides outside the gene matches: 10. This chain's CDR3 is CASSNRDRGVGSPLHF. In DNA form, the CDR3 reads TGTGCCAGCAGCAACCGGGACAGGGGAGTTGGTTCACCCCTCCACTTT. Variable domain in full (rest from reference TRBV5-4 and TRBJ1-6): ETGVTQSPTHLIKTRGQQVTLRCSSQSGHNTVSWYQQALGQGPQFIFQYYREEENGRGNFPPRFSGLQFPNYSSELNVNALELDDSALYLCASSNRDRGVGSPLHFGNGTRLTVT.

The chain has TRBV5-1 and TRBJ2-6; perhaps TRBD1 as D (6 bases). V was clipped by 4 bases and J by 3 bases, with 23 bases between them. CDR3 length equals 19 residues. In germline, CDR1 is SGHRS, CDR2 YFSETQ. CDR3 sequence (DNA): TGCGCCAGCAGCCCTCAAACCGGGACATCCTGGGTTGGGGCCAACGTCCTGACTTTC. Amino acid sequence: CASSPQTGTSWVGANVLTF.

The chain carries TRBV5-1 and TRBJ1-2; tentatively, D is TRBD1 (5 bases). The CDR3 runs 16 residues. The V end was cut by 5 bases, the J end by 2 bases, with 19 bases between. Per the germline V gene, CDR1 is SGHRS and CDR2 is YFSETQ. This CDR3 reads CASSRGQGGVNYGYTF. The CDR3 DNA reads TGCGCCAGCAGTCGCGGGCAGGGAGGGGTAAACTATGGCTACACCTTC.

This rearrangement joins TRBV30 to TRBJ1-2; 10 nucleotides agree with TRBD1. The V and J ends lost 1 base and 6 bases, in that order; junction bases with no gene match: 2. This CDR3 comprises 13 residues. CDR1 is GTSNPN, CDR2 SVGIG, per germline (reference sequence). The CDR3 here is CAWSATGGNGYTF. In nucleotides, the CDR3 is TGTGCCTGGAGTGCGACAGGGGGCAATGGCTACACCTTC.

CDR3 region: CASSPSFRELFF. DNA for the CDR3: TGTGCCAGCAGCCCTAGTTTCCGGGAGCTGTTTTTT. V is TRBV9 and J is TRBJ2-2; D not resolved. Trimming took 4 bases from V and 9 from J, leaving 10 bases between them. Germline CDR1 is SGDLS and CDR2 is YYNGEE. The CDR3 runs to 12 residues.